One and the same sample provided the 2 T cell receptor beta chains below, sequenced in a study of T-cell memory formation after mild COVID-19. Each CDR3 protein gets one entry after TCRdb re-called the 5' RACE reads with MiXCR. In the table there are approximately 250,000 distinct CDR3 sequences, 15% to 20% of which are singletons. Sequences were obtained from PBMCs or a T cell subset sorted from them (not recorded which). Receptors were obtained from a man younger than 35 who had mild COVID-19 (a few samples of this study predate the infection). Cell type and time point are not known.

V and J are TRBV2 and TRBJ1-5, with D uncertain. The length of the CDR3 is 12 residues. V was shortened by 7 bases and J by 5 bases, with 9 bases between the two germline ends. Germline V lookup: CDR1 SNHLY, CDR2 FYNNEI. DNA of the CDR3: TGTGCCAGCACACGGCTAGATCAGCCCCAGCATTTT. This codes for CASTRLDQPQHF. The full variable domain, completed using reference TRBV2 and TRBJ1-5, is EPEVTQTPSHQVTQMGQEVILRCVPISNHLYFYWYRQILGQKVEFLVSFYNNEISEKSEIFDDQFSVERPDGSNFTLKIRSTKLEDSAMYFCASTRLDQPQHFGDGTRLSIL.

Details on this clonotype: A junction boundary mismatches the germline segment, possibly from a read error. V gene TRBV4-3 combines with J gene TRBJ2-5; 8 bases are shared with TRBD2. Germline V lookup: CDR1 LGHNA, CDR2 YSLEER. This CDR3 contains 15 residues. The CDR3 DNA is TGCGCCAGCAGCCACGCACTACTTCTTAGCGGGGTACTAATCTTC. Residues: CASSHALLLSGVLIF.